Listed below are T cell receptor beta chains from one sample, sequenced in a study of CD4 T cells in relation to SARS-CoV-2 and coronaviruses. Libraries were prepared by immunoSEQ multiplex PCR; TCRdb keeps only in-frame clonotypes and omits some of them. Among 15,000 to 20,000 clones listed, around three quarters were seen once. The antigens these receptors bind are not known. The sequenced sample consisted of CD4+ T cells from PBMCs, cultured in vitro. Source of these receptors: a human donor in good health. Each CDR3 is given with its conserved first and last residue. The D gene is left open where the match is weak. A row's size may be missing; if present it is once, few, many or a size class.

d_call	j_call	v_call	clone_size	cdr3_aa	cdr3_nt
TRBD1	TRBJ1-1	TRBV18	.	CASSPTTGEATEAFF	TGTGCCAGCTCACCGACGACAGGGGAGGCCACTGAAGCTTTCTTT
.	TRBJ1-1	TRBV6-5	.	CASSYSGRGDTEAFF	TGTGCCAGCAGTTACTCAGGGAGGGGGGACACTGAAGCTTTCTTT
.	TRBJ1-2	TRBV6-5	.	CASRHDNRDYGYTF	TGTGCCAGCAGACACGATAACAGGGACTATGGCTACACCTTC
TRBD1	TRBJ2-7	TRBV5-1	once	CASSSAGTGSYEQYF	TGCGCCAGCAGTTCAGCCGGGACAGGGAGCTACGAGCAGTACTTC
.	TRBJ2-3	TRBV9	once	CASSVDGRWNPHTQYF	TGTGCCAGCAGCGTAGATGGGCGGTGGAATCCCCATACGCAGTATTTT
.	TRBJ2-7	TRBV9	few	CASSLEPDRHYEQYF	TGTGCCAGCAGCCTTGAGCCTGACAGGCACTACGAGCAGTACTTC
TRBD1	TRBJ2-2	TRBV7-3	large	CASSLGGQGNTGELFF	TGTGCCAGCAGCTTAGGGGGACAGGGAAACACCGGGGAGCTGTTTTTT
.	TRBJ1-6	TRBV5-1	.	CASSPVRPDNSPLHF	TGCGCCAGCAGCCCCGTACGGCCCGATAATTCACCCCTCCACTTT
.	TRBJ2-7	TRBV6-2/TRBV6-3	few	CASSYVIYEQYF	TGTGCCAGCAGTTACGTAATCTACGAGCAGTACTTC
TRBD2	TRBJ2-1	TRBV5-1	.	CASNENPGTSIHEQFF	TGCGCCAGCAACGAAAACCCGGGGACTAGTATCCATGAGCAGTTCTTC
TRBD1	TRBJ1-4	TRBV5-1	.	CASSLNTGEPHQLFF	TGCGCCAGCAGCTTGAATACAGGGGAACCCCACCAACTGTTTTTT
.	TRBJ1-6	TRBV30	.	CAWSSGTARSRVGSPLHF	TGTGCCTGGAGTTCCGGGACGGCCAGAAGTCGAGTGGGTTCACCCCTCCACTTT
.	TRBJ2-7	TRBV7-9	few	CASSRGYEQYF	TGTGCCAGCAGCAGGGGGTACGAGCAGTACTTC
TRBD1	TRBJ2-7	TRBV10-1	.	CASSPTGGGQYF	TGCGCCAGCAGTCCAACAGGGGGCGGGCAGTACTTC
.	TRBJ2-3	TRBV5-1	.	CASSFQPSRRTDTQYF	TGCGCCAGCAGCTTCCAACCTAGCCGGCGCACAGATACGCAGTATTTT
.	TRBJ1-1	TRBV18	once	CASSPPSRPDAEAFF	TGTGCCAGCTCACCACCTTCACGGCCAGATGCTGAAGCTTTCTTT
TRBD2	TRBJ2-1	TRBV5-4	.	CASKPSGSYNEQFF	TGTGCCAGCAAACCTAGCGGCTCCTACAATGAGCAGTTCTTC
TRBD2	TRBJ2-1	TRBV9	once	CASSEPPGTSYGEQFF	TGTGCCAGCAGTGAACCTCCGGGGACTAGCTACGGTGAGCAGTTCTTC
.	TRBJ2-2	TRBV2	few	CASRWLNTGELFF	TGTGCCAGCAGATGGTTGAACACCGGGGAGCTGTTTTTT
TRBD2	TRBJ2-1	TRBV27	.	CAKEGDGRESYNEQFF	TGTGCCAAGGAGGGAGATGGGCGGGAGAGTTACAATGAGCAGTTCTTC
.	TRBJ2-2	TRBV2	.	CASKSPGGTGELFF	TGTGCCAGCAAAAGTCCCGGGGGCACCGGGGAGCTGTTTTTT
.	TRBJ2-2	TRBV25-1	few	CASSSRGLNTGELFF	TGTGCCAGCAGTTCGCGAGGACTCAACACCGGGGAGCTGTTTTTT
TRBD1	TRBJ1-4	TRBV7-9	once	CASSHPGQGNEKLFF	TGTGCCAGCAGCCACCCCGGACAGGGGAATGAAAAACTGTTTTTT
TRBD2	TRBJ2-7	TRBV11-2	.	CASSTPRLAGFYEQYF	TGTGCCAGCAGCACCCCCCGACTAGCGGGCTTCTACGAGCAGTACTTC
TRBD1	TRBJ1-2	TRBV12-5	.	CASGFIGTDKDGYTF	TGTGCTAGTGGTTTCATCGGGACAGACAAGGATGGCTACACCTTC
TRBD1	TRBJ1-2	TRBV6-5	once	CATKQGFGYGYTF	TGTGCCACAAAACAGGGGTTCGGCTATGGCTACACCTTC
.	TRBJ2-5	TRBV4-2	.	CASSQEVVGTQYF	TGTGCCAGCAGCCAAGAGGTTGTAGGGACCCAGTACTTC
TRBD2	TRBJ2-7	TRBV6-1	.	CASSESFSGLTYEQYF	TGTGCCAGCAGTGAATCATTTAGCGGGTTAACCTACGAGCAGTACTTC
TRBD2	TRBJ2-7	TRBV5-1	.	CASSSRLAGTYEQYF	TGCGCCAGCAGCTCCCGACTAGCGGGAACCTACGAGCAGTACTTC
.	TRBJ2-1	TRBV20-1	.	CSASFLNEQFF	TGCAGTGCTAGTTTTCTCAATGAGCAGTTCTTC
.	TRBJ1-3	TRBV3-1/TRBV3-2	.	CASSLDAVEYSGNTIYF	TGTGCCAGCAGCTTGGATGCGGTTGAGTACTCTGGAAACACCATATATTTT
.	TRBJ2-5	TRBV20-1	.	CSARPEETQYF	TGCAGTGCTAGACCGGAAGAGACCCAGTACTTC
.	TRBJ2-6	TRBV24-1	few	CATAEGGSGANVLTF	TGTGCCACCGCCGAGGGAGGTTCTGGGGCCAACGTCCTGACTTTC
TRBD1	TRBJ1-2	TRBV15	few	CATSSRDSPDYTF	TGTGCCACCAGCTCCCGGGACAGCCCTGACTACACCTTC
TRBD1	TRBJ2-1	TRBV24-1	.	CATSAPDRGIREQFF	TGTGCCACCAGTGCCCCAGACAGGGGAATCCGTGAGCAGTTCTTC